Shown below are 25 T cell receptor beta chains from a single sample sequenced in a study of T cells in Graves' hyperthyroidism and ophthalmopathy. TCR beta CDR3 regions were amplified from RNA transcripts. Primed by the HTBI set, a first-round RT-PCR was run on the TCR CDR3. Each CDR3 protein is one row after TCRdb ran MiXCR on the multiplex PCR reads. Of some 620,000 distinct CDR3 sequences in the sample, around 15% were seen once. Sequenced sample: blood. The receptors come from a woman in her 30s with Graves' hyperthyroidism.

The CDR3 sequence: CASSSAGLHNEQFF. In DNA, the CDR3 is TGTGCCAGCTCCTCGGCGGGACTTCACAATGAGCAGTTCTTC. The rearrangement joins TRBV9 to TRBJ2-1; D is perhaps TRBD2 (6 bases). V lost 7 bases, J lost 5 bases, and 16 bases lay in between. The CDR3 spans 14 residues. The germline V gene encodes CDR1 SGDLS and CDR2 YYNGEE.

Only a few counts were recorded for this clonotype. The chain uses TRBV18 and TRBJ2-3; D is possibly TRBD1 (6 bases). The V end was cut by 0 bases, the J end by 3 bases, with 16 bases between. The CDR3 length is 17 residues. Germline-derived CDR1 and CDR2 are KGHSH and LQKENI. The CDR3 DNA follows: TGTGCCAGCTCACCACCGGTTGGGGGCGAGGGAACAGATACGCAGTATTTT. Amino acids: CASSPPVGGEGTDTQYF.

This clonotype has a count of ten or more. The genes are TRBV7-9 and TRBJ2-1; D is undetermined. This CDR3 has 15 amino acids. The germline V gene has CDR1 SEHNR and CDR2 FQNEAQ (reference sequence). Deletions cut 1 base from V and 0 bases from J, with 7 bases between. In nucleotides, the CDR3 is TGTGCCAGCAGCTTAGGAATACTCTCCTACAATGAGCAGTTCTTC. Its protein product is CASSLGILSYNEQFF.

The chain is built from TRBV4-2 and TRBJ1-5; D gene unclear. Germline values: CDR1 LGHNA, CDR2 YNFKEQ. CDR3 size: 15 residues. Trimming took off 0 bases at V and 0 bases at J, with 6 bases between the two ends. CDR3 coding DNA: TGTGCCAGCAGCCAAGACATATATAGCAATCAGCCCCAGCATTTT. Translation gives CASSQDIYSNQPQHF.

This clonotype was observed a handful of times. A read error may produce the germline difference seen at one junction end. The gene calls are TRBV7-2 and TRBJ1-2; no clear D. The CDR3 consists of 12 residues. CDR1 and CDR2 from the germline V gene are SGHTA and FQGNSA. The CDR3 DNA follows: TGTGCCAGCACCTCGGCCAACTATGGCCACACCTTC. Encoded protein: CASTSANYGHTF.

This clonotype was picked up many times. The V gene is TRBV12-3 or TRBV12-4, the J gene TRBJ1-5; D is undetermined. Trimming took 3 bases from V and 3 from J, leaving 9 bases between them. This CDR3 is built from 14 residues. The CDR3 coding sequence is TGTGCCAGCAGTTTGGCAGGCCTCAATCAGCCCCAGCATTTT. It encodes CASSLAGLNQPQHF.

At least ten counts were recorded for this clonotype. The chain carries TRBV12-3 or TRBV12-4 and TRBJ1-3, with D possibly being TRBD1 (6 bases). V lost 6 bases and J lost 3, with 12 bases in between. The CDR3 length is 14 residues. The DNA of the CDR3 is TGTGCCAGCAGGGGAACAGGGATTGGAAACACCATATATTTT. Translated: CASRGTGIGNTIYF.

This clonotype was picked up many times. J is TRBJ2-1 and V is TRBV6-2 or TRBV6-3; TRBD2 matches at 13 bases. The CDR3 consists of 18 residues. The germline V gene has CDR1 MNHEY and CDR2 SVGEGT. The ends lost 8 bases at V and 0 bases at J; junction bases unmatched: 10. This chain's CDR3 is CASLRTSGSPSSYNEQFF. In DNA form, the CDR3 reads TGTGCCAGCCTACGGACTAGCGGGAGCCCGAGCTCCTACAATGAGCAGTTCTTC.

This clonotype has a handful of counts. V usage is TRBV27 and J usage is TRBJ2-1; 10 bases fit TRBD2. The CDR3 extends over 16 amino acids. Germline trimming cut 5 bases from V and 0 bases from J; bases unmatched to any gene: 4. From germline, CDR1 is MNHEY and CDR2 SMNVEV (reference sequence). The CDR3: CASSNPSGSSYNEQFF. The DNA of the CDR3 is TGTGCCAGCAGTAATCCTAGCGGGAGCTCCTACAATGAGCAGTTCTTC.

A few counts support this clonotype. The chain recombines TRBV5-1 with TRBJ2-2; no clear D gene. Germline-derived CDR1 and CDR2 are SGHRS and YFSETQ. The germline V and J ends were trimmed by 0 bases and 5 bases, with 11 bases remaining between them. This CDR3 has 15 amino acids. The CDR3 DNA sequence: TGCGCCAGCAGCTTGGATGCTACTATAACCGGGGAGCTGTTTTTT. Amino acid sequence: CASSLDATITGELFF.

The CDR3 region has the DNA TGTGCCAGCAGTGTCACCCACAGGGGGGGCAATCAGCCCCAGCATTTT. Translated, it gives CASSVTHRGGNQPQHF. The chain links TRBV6-1 to TRBJ1-5; 8 bases map to TRBD1. Per the germline V gene, CDR1 is MNHNS and CDR2 is SASEGT. CDR3 length: 16 residues. Trimming took 4 bases from V and 2 from J; bases not matched to a gene: 7.

This clonotype was detected only once. The chain recombines TRBV24-1 with TRBJ2-5; 9 bases map to TRBD1. The CDR3 sequence is 16 residues long. The ends lost 3 bases at V and 5 bases at J; junction bases unmatched: 9. Germline V gene sequence: CDR1 KGHDR, CDR2 SFDVKD. The CDR3 spells CATSDRGQGGWETQYF. Written as DNA, the CDR3 is TGTGCCACCAGTGATCGGGGACAGGGAGGATGGGAGACCCAGTACTTC.

This clonotype showed up many times. The chain recombines TRBV28 with TRBJ2-5; 7 bases are shared with TRBD2. The V segment lost 8 bases and the J segment 2 bases; nucleotides outside the gene matches: 20. Germline values: CDR1 MDHEN, CDR2 SYDVKM. The CDR3 is made up of 18 amino acids. CDR3 amino acids: CASRSAASGGRAQETQYF. The CDR3 DNA is TGTGCCAGCCGATCCGCGGCTAGCGGAGGGAGGGCTCAAGAGACCCAGTACTTC.

The chain employs TRBV20-1 and TRBJ1-6, with D perhaps matching TRBD1 (5 bases). This CDR3 has 16 residues. With 0 bases removed from V and 4 bases from J, the gap between germline ends came to 13 bases. CDR1 and CDR2 (germline): DFQATT, SNEGSKA (reference sequence). The CDR3 DNA reads TGCAGTGCTAGAGATCGGGGCAGAACATATAATTCACCCCTCCACTTT. Its translation is CSARDRGRTYNSPLHF.

This clonotype turned up a few times. V gene TRBV7-9 combines with J gene TRBJ1-2; weak D call: TRBD1 (5 bases). Germline V gives CDR1 SEHNR, CDR2 FQNEAQ (reference sequence). This CDR3 is built from 14 residues. Trimming took off 5 bases at V and 8 bases at J, with 18 bases between the two ends. The DNA for the CDR3 is TGTGCCAGCAGCGAGGAGGGACGGTTGGAGGGCTACACCTTC. This sequence encodes CASSEEGRLEGYTF.

In this sample, this clonotype turned up many times. The J gene is TRBJ1-1, the V gene TRBV28, with D unclear. This CDR3 contains 13 residues. The V gene lost 1 base and the J gene lost 7 bases, with 10 bases spanning the gap. Per the germline V gene, CDR1 is MDHEN and CDR2 is SYDVKM. This chain's CDR3 is CASSLLDDHEAFF. The CDR3 bases are TGTGCCAGCAGTTTATTAGACGACCATGAAGCTTTCTTT.

This chain connects TRBV6-1 to TRBJ2-7, with 10 bases matching TRBD1. The CDR3 has 16 amino acids. Germline values: CDR1 MNHNS, CDR2 SASEGT. The junction had 10 bases not matched to a gene; V was cut back by 6 bases and J by 2 bases. The CDR3 sequence is CASSSPGTGDPYEQYF. For the CDR3, the DNA is TGTGCCAGCAGCAGTCCCGGGACAGGGGACCCCTACGAGCAGTACTTC.

This clonotype was found many times. The CDR3 is CASSLGGPKQFF. The CDR3 bases are TGTGCCAGCAGCCTAGGAGGGCCTAAGCAGTTCTTC. This chain connects TRBV11-3 to TRBJ2-1; a possible D gene is TRBD2 (6 bases). V was clipped by 5 bases and J by 11 bases, with 13 bases between them. Germline CDR1 is SGHNT and CDR2 is YENEEA. The CDR3 extends over 12 amino acids.

This chain joins TRBV4-1 and TRBJ2-4, with 11 bases matching TRBD1. The CDR3 extends over 15 amino acids. Germline CDR1 and CDR2: MGHRA and YSYEKL. V gave up 4 bases and J gave up 8 bases; unmatched junction bases: 7. CDR3 DNA: TGCGCCAGCAGCCTAGGACAGGGGGCGCGGGACATTCAGTACTTC. The encoded protein is CASSLGQGARDIQYF.

The table lists this clonotype with many counts. The genes are TRBV7-2 and TRBJ2-3; 7 bases line up with TRBD2. The V gene end was trimmed by 2 bases and the J gene end by 6 bases; junction bases not matched to a gene: 11. The CDR3 is 16 residues long. The germline V gene has CDR1 SGHTA and CDR2 FQGNSA. This CDR3 is CASSLYSRGSGDTQYF. The CDR3 DNA sequence: TGTGCCAGCAGCTTATATTCGCGGGGGTCCGGTGATACGCAGTATTTT.

This clonotype was seen repeatedly, ten times or more. The rearrangement joins TRBV5-5 to TRBJ2-1; TRBD2 agrees at 7 bases. The J segment lost 5 bases and the V segment lost 4 bases, leaving 15 bases of the junction unmatched. Germline-derived CDR1 and CDR2 are SGHKS and YYEKEE (reference sequence). The CDR3 contains 17 residues. Here the CDR3 reads CASSPETSRSTNNEQFF. The CDR3 nucleotides read TGTGCCAGCAGCCCGGAGACTAGCCGATCCACTAACAATGAGCAGTTCTTC.

The chain links TRBV6-5 to TRBJ1-2, with D possibly matching TRBD1 (5 bases). V lost 1 base and J 8 bases, leaving 11 bases between the germline ends. Per germline, CDR1 MNHEY and CDR2 SVGAGI. This CDR3 is built from 13 residues. CDR3 nucleotides: TGTGCCAGCAGTTACTACGGGGGGGACGGCTACACCTTC. Amino acids: CASSYYGGDGYTF.

The chain uses TRBV12-3 or TRBV12-4 and TRBJ2-3; 7 nucleotides line up with TRBD1. This CDR3 is 15 amino acids long. V shed 7 bases, J shed 2 bases, and the junction held 9 bases outside the gene matches. The CDR3 here is CASTAQGQNTDTQYF. In nucleotides, the CDR3 is TGTGCCAGCACGGCCCAGGGACAGAACACAGATACGCAGTATTTT.

The chain links TRBV9 to TRBJ2-3; tentative D call: TRBD1 (5 bases). The end of the DNA fits TRBJ1-5 better, so the J call may be wrong. The V gene's germline CDR1 is SGDLS and CDR2 YYNGEE. The CDR3 is 15 amino acids. This chain's CDR3 is CASSPPGRRTDTQHF. CDR3 sequence (DNA): TGTGCCAGCAGCCCTCCGGGGCGACGCACAGATACGCAGCATTTT.

This clonotype was seen a handful of times. The chain is built from TRBV5-1 and TRBJ2-1, with 8 bases aligning to TRBD1. V trimming: 6 bases; J trimming: 0 bases; junction bases outside the gene matches: 2. Germline-derived CDR1 and CDR2 are SGHRS and YFSETQ. This CDR3 spans 14 amino acids. DNA for the CDR3: TGCGCCAGCAACAGGGGGGACTCCTACAATGAGCAGTTCTTC. Residues: CASNRGDSYNEQFF.